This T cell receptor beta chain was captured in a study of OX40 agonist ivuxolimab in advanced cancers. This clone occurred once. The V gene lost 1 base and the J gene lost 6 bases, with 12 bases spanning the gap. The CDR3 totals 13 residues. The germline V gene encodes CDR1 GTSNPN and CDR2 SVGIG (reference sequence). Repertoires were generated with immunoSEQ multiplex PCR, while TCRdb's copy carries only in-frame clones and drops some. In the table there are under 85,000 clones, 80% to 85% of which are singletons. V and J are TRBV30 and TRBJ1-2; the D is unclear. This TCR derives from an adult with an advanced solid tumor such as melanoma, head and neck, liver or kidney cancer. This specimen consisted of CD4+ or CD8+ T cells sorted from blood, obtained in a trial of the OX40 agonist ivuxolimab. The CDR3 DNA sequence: TGTGCCTGGAGTGCCCAAATGACAAATGGCTACACCTTC. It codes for CAWSAQMTNGYTF.